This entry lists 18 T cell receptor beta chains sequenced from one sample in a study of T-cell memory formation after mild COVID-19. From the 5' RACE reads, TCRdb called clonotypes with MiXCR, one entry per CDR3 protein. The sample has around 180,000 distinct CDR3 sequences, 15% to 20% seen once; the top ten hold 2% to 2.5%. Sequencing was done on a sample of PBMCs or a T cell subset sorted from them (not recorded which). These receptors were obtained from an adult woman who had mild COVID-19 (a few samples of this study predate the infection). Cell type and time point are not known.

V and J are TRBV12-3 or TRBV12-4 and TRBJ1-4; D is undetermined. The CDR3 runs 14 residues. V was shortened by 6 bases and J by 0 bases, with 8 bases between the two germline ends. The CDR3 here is CASRPGATNEKLFF. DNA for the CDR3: TGTGCCAGCAGGCCGGGAGCAACTAATGAAAAACTGTTTTTT.

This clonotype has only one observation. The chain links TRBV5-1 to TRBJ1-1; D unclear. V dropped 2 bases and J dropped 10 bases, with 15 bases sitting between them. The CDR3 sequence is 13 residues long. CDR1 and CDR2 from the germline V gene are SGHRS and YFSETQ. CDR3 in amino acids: CASSFGLRTGAFF. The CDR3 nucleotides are TGCGCCAGCAGCTTCGGTCTTCGAACGGGAGCTTTCTTT.

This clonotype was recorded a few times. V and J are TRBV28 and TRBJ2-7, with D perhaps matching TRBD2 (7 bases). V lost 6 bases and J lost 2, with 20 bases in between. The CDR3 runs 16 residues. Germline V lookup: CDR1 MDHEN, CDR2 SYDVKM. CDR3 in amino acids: CASRSPLGGAAYEQYF. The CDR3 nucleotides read TGTGCCAGCAGATCTCCCTTAGGGGGGGCGGCCTACGAGCAGTACTTC. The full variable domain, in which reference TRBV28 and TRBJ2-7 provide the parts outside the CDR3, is DVKVTQSSRYLVKRTGEKVFLECVQDMDHENMFWYRQDPGLGLRLIYFSYDVKMKEKGDIPEGYSVSREKKERFSLILESASTNQTSMYLCASRSPLGGAAYEQYFGPGTRLTVT.

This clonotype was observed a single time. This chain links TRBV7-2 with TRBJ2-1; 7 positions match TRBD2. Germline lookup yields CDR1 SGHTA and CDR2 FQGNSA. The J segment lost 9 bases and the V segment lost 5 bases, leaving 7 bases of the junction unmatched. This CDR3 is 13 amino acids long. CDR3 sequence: CASSPGGGGEQFF. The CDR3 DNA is TGTGCCAGCAGCCCCGGTGGCGGGGGTGAGCAGTTCTTC. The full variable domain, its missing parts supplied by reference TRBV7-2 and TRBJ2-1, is GAGVSQSPSNKVTEKGKDVELRCDPISGHTALYWYRQSLGQGLEFLIYFQGNSAPDKSGLPSDRFSAERTGGSVSTLTIQRTQQEDSAVYLCASSPGGGGEQFFGPGTRLTVL.

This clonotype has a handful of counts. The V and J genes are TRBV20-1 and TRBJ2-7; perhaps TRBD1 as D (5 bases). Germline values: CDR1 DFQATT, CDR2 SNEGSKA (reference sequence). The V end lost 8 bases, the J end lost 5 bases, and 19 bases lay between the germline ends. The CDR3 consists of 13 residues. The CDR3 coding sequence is TGCAGTCTCACCTTGGGGCATACGGACGAGCAGTACTTC. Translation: CSLTLGHTDEQYF.

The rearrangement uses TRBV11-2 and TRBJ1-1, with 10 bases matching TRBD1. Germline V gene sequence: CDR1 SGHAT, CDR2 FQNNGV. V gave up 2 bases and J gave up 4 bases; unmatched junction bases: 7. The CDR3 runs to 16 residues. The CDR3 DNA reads TGTGCCAGCAGCTTACTGGCCGGGACAGGGGCCACTGAAGCTTTCTTT. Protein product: CASSLLAGTGATEAFF.

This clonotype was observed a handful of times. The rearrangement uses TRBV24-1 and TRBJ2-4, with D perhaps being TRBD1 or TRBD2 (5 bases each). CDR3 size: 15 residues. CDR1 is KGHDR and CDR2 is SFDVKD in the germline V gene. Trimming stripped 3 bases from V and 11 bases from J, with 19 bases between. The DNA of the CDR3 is TGTGCCACCAGTGATCCCCGATTGCCACTGGGACTTCAGTACTTC. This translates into CATSDPRLPLGLQYF.

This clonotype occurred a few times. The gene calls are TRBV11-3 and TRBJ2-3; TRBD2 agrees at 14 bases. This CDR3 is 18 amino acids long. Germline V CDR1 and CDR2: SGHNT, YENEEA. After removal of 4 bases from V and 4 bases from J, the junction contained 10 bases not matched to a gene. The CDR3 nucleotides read TGTGCCAGCAGCTGGCCGGGACTAGCGGGAGAAAATGCAGATACGCAGTATTTT. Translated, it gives CASSWPGLAGENADTQYF.

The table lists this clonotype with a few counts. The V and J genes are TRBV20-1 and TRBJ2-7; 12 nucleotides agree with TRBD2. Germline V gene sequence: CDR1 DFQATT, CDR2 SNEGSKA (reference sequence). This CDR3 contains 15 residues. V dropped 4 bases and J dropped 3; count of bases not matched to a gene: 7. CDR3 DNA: TGCAGTGCTACACGACTAGCGGGGGTCCTCTACGAGCAGTACTTC. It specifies CSATRLAGVLYEQYF.

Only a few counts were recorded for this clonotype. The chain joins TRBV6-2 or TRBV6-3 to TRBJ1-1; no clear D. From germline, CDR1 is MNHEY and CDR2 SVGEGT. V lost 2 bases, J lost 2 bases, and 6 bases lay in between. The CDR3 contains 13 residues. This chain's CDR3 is CASSYGYNTEAFF. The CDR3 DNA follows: TGTGCCAGCAGTTACGGCTATAACACTGAAGCTTTCTTT.

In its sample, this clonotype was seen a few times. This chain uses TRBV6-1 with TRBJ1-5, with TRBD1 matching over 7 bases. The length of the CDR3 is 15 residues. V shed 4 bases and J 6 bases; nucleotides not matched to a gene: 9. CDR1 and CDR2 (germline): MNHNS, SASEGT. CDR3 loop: CASSGSTGVGQPQHF. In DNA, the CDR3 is TGTGCCAGCAGTGGTTCAACAGGGGTTGGTCAGCCCCAGCATTTT.

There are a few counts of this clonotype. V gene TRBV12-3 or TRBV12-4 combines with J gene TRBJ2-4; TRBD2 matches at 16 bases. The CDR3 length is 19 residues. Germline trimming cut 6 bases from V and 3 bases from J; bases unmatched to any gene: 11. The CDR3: CASSRGTSGGAFVKNIQYF. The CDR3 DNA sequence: TGTGCCAGCAGCCGCGGGACTAGCGGGGGGGCATTTGTCAAAAACATTCAGTACTTC.

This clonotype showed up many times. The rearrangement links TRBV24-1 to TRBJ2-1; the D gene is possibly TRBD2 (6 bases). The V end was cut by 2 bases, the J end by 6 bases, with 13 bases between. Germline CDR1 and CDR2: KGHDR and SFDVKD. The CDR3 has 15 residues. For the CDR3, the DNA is TGTGCCACCAGTGATTCTGTCAGGGAGGTCAATGAGCAGTTCTTC. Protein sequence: CATSDSVREVNEQFF.

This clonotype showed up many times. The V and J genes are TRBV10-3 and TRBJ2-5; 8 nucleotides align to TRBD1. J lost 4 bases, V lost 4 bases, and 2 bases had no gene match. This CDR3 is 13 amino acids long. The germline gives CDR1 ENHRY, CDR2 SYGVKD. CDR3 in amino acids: CAISVGTGETQYF. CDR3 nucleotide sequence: TGTGCCATCAGTGTCGGGACAGGAGAGACCCAGTACTTC.

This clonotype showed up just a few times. The CDR3 loop reads CASSLDWTEAFF. As DNA, the CDR3 is TGCGCCAGCAGCTTGGATTGGACTGAAGCTTTCTTT. The V and J genes are TRBV5-1 and TRBJ1-1; D ambiguous. Trimming shortened V by 0 bases and J by 5 bases, and 5 bases separated the two germline ends. CDR1 SGHRS and CDR2 YFSETQ come from the germline V gene. The CDR3 consists of 12 residues.

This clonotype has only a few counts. In DNA, the CDR3 is TGTGCCAGCAGCCCGGACGGTCGCAATGAGCAGTTCTTC. Translating gives CASSPDGRNEQFF. The chain links TRBV3-1 to TRBJ2-1; no definite D call. V was pared by 4 bases and J by 6 bases, with 10 bases between. This CDR3 contains 13 residues. Per the germline V gene, CDR1 is LGHDT and CDR2 is YNNKEL (reference sequence).

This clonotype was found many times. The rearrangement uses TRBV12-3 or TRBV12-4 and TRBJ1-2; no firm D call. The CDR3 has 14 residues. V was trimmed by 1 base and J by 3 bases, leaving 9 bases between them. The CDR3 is CASSLDGSYYGYTF. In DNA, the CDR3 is TGTGCCAGCAGTTTAGATGGCAGTTACTATGGCTACACCTTC.

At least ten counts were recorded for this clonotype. CDR3 bases: TGTGCCAGCAGTCCACCGGGACAGGGGAGAGAGACCCAGTACTTC. Its translation: CASSPPGQGRETQYF. The chain carries TRBV6-2 or TRBV6-3 and TRBJ2-5, with 10 bases lining up with TRBD1. The CDR3 has 15 amino acids. From germline, CDR1 is MNHEY and CDR2 SVGEGT. J gave up 4 bases and V 5 bases, and 7 bases lay outside the gene matches.